Listed below are T cell receptor beta chains from one sample, sequenced in a study of blood T cells in healthy people across ages. TCRdb used MiXCR to reprocess the 5' RACE reads, holding one entry per CDR3 protein. Of about 800,000 distinct CDR3 sequences listed, 20% to 25% are singletons. These same records also appear under a second study, on T cells of mothers and their children.

The sample taken for sequencing was blood. The origin of the receptors is a boy younger than 18 in good health. CDR3s include the opening cysteine and the closing phenylalanine or tryptophan. A D gene is named only where the DNA matches it firmly. Only part of the rows carry a size: once, few, many, or a class if the clone is expanded.

-	TRBV7-9	TRBJ2-7	-	TGTGCCAGCAGCCAAAGGGATAGGGACGAGCAGTACTTC	CASSQRDRDEQYF
-	TRBV6-2/TRBV6-3	TRBJ2-5	-	TGTGCCAGCAGCTTACTGGCAACCGCCAGGGAGACCCAGTACTTC	CASSLLATARETQYF
few	TRBV20-1	TRBJ1-4	-	TGCAGTGCTCCCGGACAGTCTAATGAAAAACTGTTTTTT	CSAPGQSNEKLFF
-	TRBV7-2	TRBJ1-1	-	TGTGCCAGCAGCTTTTCAACAGAACTTAACACTGAAGCTTTCTTT	CASSFSTELNTEAFF
few	TRBV12-3/TRBV12-4	TRBJ2-3	TRBD1	TGTGCCAGCCTGCCCGGGACAGGGGGAAATACGCAGTATTTT	CASLPGTGGNTQYF
-	TRBV6-6	TRBJ1-5	-	TGTGCCAGCGCGCTGTTAGGGGGTGATCAGCCCCAGCATTTT	CASALLGGDQPQHF
few	TRBV6-5	TRBJ2-7	-	TGTGCCAGCTCTGGGCTTCTAAGGCCCTACGAGCAGTACTTC	CASSGLLRPYEQYF
-	TRBV6-2/TRBV6-3	TRBJ2-5	TRBD2	TGTGCCAGCAGTTACTTGGCTAGCGGCGACCAAGAGACCCAGTACTTC	CASSYLASGDQETQYF
few	TRBV13	TRBJ2-3	-	TGTGCCAGCAGCCCATTAACTAGGTCGGATACGCAGTATTTT	CASSPLTRSDTQYF
-	TRBV7-9	TRBJ2-1	-	TGTGCCAGCAGCTTAGAGAGAGATGAGCAGTTCTTC	CASSLERDEQFF
-	TRBV28	TRBJ1-4	TRBD1	TGTGCCAGCAGTTCTAAGGCAGGGGGCTCGGATGAAAAACTGTTTTTT	CASSSKAGGSDEKLFF
-	TRBV27	TRBJ2-1	TRBD2	TGTGCCAGCAGTCCGGGGGGTTACTATGAGCAGTTCTTC	CASSPGGYYEQFF
-	TRBV5-1	TRBJ2-2	-	TGCGCCAGCAGAGGATTTGCAGGGTCCACCGGGGAGCTGTTTTTT	CASRGFAGSTGELFF
-	TRBV14	TRBJ2-5	-	TGTGCCAGCAGCCAAGATGCCTCGGTAGGCGGAGAGACCCAGTACTTC	CASSQDASVGGETQYF
-	TRBV7-9	TRBJ2-5	TRBD1	TGTGCCAGCAGCACGACAGGGCCCCGCACAGAGACCCTGTACTTC	CASSTTGPRTETLYF
-	TRBV27	TRBJ2-2	TRBD2	TGTGCCAGCAGGGACCTGCTAGCGGGAGGGACCACCGGGGAGCTGTTTTTT	CASRDLLAGGTTGELFF
-	TRBV20-1	TRBJ2-1	-	TGCAGTGCATACACTAGCTCCGTTTACAATGAGCAGTTCTTC	CSAYTSSVYNEQFF
-	TRBV28	TRBJ2-7	TRBD2	TGTGCCAGCAGGCCCCCTCGGGGCGGGGGGTACGAGCAGTACTTC	CASRPPRGGGYEQYF
-	TRBV13	TRBJ1-1	TRBD1	TGTGCCAGCAGCGCCCGGACAGGGGGTTCGGACACTGAAGCTTTCTTT	CASSARTGGSDTEAFF
few	TRBV29-1	TRBJ2-7	TRBD2	TGCAGCGTTTGTTTAGCGGGAGCCTACGAGCAGTACTTC	CSVCLAGAYEQYF
-	TRBV20-1	TRBJ2-6	-	TGCAGTGCTCGGCAGGCCCGGGCTGGGGCCAACGTCCTGACTTTC	CSARQARAGANVLTF
few	TRBV13	TRBJ2-4	-	TGTGCCAGCAGCTTAAGACTAGAACTCCAATCAGCCAAAAACATTCAGTACTTC	CASSLRLELQSAKNIQYF
few	TRBV7-9	TRBJ2-5	-	TGTGCCAGCAGCCGCCCGGGAGTGGGGTGGTCAGAGACCCAGTACTTC	CASSRPGVGWSETQYF
-	TRBV11-2	TRBJ2-3	-	TGTGCCAGCAGCTTGGTCTCGCTGGGAGATACGCAGTATTTT	CASSLVSLGDTQYF
few	TRBV29-1	TRBJ2-1	-	TGCAGCGTTGACGGGACAGCGGGACGAGCGGACGACAATGAGCAGTTCTTC	CSVDGTAGRADDNEQFF
many	TRBV10-3	TRBJ2-5	TRBD2	TGTGCCATCAGTGATGAGACTAGCAGGAAGACCCAGTACTTC	CAISDETSRKTQYF
few	TRBV28	TRBJ1-1	-	TGTGCCAGCAGTCTCCGGGGTGGAGCTTTCTTT	CASSLRGGAFF
few	TRBV6-1	TRBJ2-1	-	TGTGCCAGCAGTGAAGCGTATCCTGGGCAGTTCTTC	CASSEAYPGQFF
-	TRBV5-6	TRBJ2-1	-	TGTGCCAGCGGCTCGACGGAGACTTACTACAATGAGCAGTTCTTC	CASGSTETYYNEQFF
once	TRBV28	TRBJ2-1	-	TGTGCCAGCAGTTTACTCCGGGGCCTACTAGCAGGAAACTACAATGAGCAGTTCTTC	CASSLLRGLLAGNYNEQFF
-	TRBV11-1	TRBJ2-2	-	TGTGCCAGCAGCTTAGCAGACGAGAACACCGGGGAGCTGTTTTTT	CASSLADENTGELFF
-	TRBV24-1	TRBJ2-5	TRBD2	TGTGCCACCAGTGATGAAACTAGCGGGGGGACCCAAGAGACCCAGTACTTC	CATSDETSGGTQETQYF
few	TRBV5-5	TRBJ1-5	TRBD1	TGTGCCAGCAGCGGGGACAGGGGATACAATCAGCCCCAGCATTTT	CASSGDRGYNQPQHF
few	TRBV30	TRBJ2-2	-	TGTGCCTGGAGTGCACGGGTCAGAACCGGGGAGCTGTTTTTT	CAWSARVRTGELFF
-	TRBV29-1	TRBJ2-7	TRBD1	TGCAGCGCCAACCGACAGGGGGGCTCCGAGCAGTACTTC	CSANRQGGSEQYF
-	TRBV6-5	TRBJ2-1	TRBD2	TGTGCCAGCAGTTACGGGATCCTAGCGGGCCCGAGCTCCTACAATGAGCAGTTCTTC	CASSYGILAGPSSYNEQFF
few	TRBV28	TRBJ2-5	-	TGTGCCAGCAGGAGGTGGGAAGAGACCCAGTACTTC	CASRRWEETQYF
many	TRBV20-1	TRBJ2-5	TRBD1	TGCAGTGCTAGAGACAGGGGGCCGAAAGAGACCCAGTACTTC	CSARDRGPKETQYF
few	TRBV6-5	TRBJ2-1	-	TGTGCCAGCACCCATAGCGGAAATCACTACAATGAGCAGTTCTTC	CASTHSGNHYNEQFF
-	TRBV11-2	TRBJ2-7	TRBD2	TGTGCCAGCAGCCAAAGGGGACCTGGGACTACTAGCTCCTACGAGCAGTACTTC	CASSQRGPGTTSSYEQYF
few	TRBV29-1	TRBJ1-1	-	TGCAGCGTTGAAGATCGGACAGTCCGCACTGAAGCTTTCTTT	CSVEDRTVRTEAFF
few	TRBV5-4	TRBJ1-4	-	TGTGCCAGCAGCTACCAGGGGACTAATGAAAAACTGTTTTTT	CASSYQGTNEKLFF
-	TRBV20-1	TRBJ1-4	-	TGCAGTGCTGGGGCTAGAGAAAAACTGTTTTTT	CSAGAREKLFF
few	TRBV20-1	TRBJ2-5	-	TGCAGTGCTAGAGAGGGGGAAGAGACCCAGTACTTC	CSAREGEETQYF
-	TRBV20-1	TRBJ2-1	-	TGCAGTGCTAGAGGTGGCAGGTTCGGGGCTGAGCAGTTCTTC	CSARGGRFGAEQFF
few	TRBV30	TRBJ2-3	TRBD2	TGTGCCTGGAGCGGACTAGCGATACTCACAGATACGCAGTATTTT	CAWSGLAILTDTQYF
-	TRBV4-3	TRBJ1-2	-	TGCGCCAGCAGCCAAGACGGGACCCATGGCTACACCTTC	CASSQDGTHGYTF
many	TRBV6-5	TRBJ2-2	-	TGTGCCAGCAGGCAAAACACCGGGGAGCTGTTTTTT	CASRQNTGELFF
-	TRBV9	TRBJ2-2	TRBD1	TGTGCCAGCAGCCAGGGGAGAGGACAGGGCTACACCGGGGAGCTGTTTTTT	CASSQGRGQGYTGELFF
-	TRBV3-1	TRBJ2-5	TRBD1	TGTGCCAGCAGCCAAGATCGTGTAGGGACAGGGGAAGAGACCCAGTACTTC	CASSQDRVGTGEETQYF
few	TRBV4-3	TRBJ2-2	TRBD2	TGCGCCAGCAGCCAAGATCGAGCGGGGGCAAACACCGGGGAGCTGTTTTTT	CASSQDRAGANTGELFF